A single sample is the source of the 11 T cell receptor beta chains below, sequenced in a study of PD-1 and CTLA-4 blockade in melanoma. Clones were sequenced by immunoSEQ multiplex PCR, and TCRdb holds only the in-frame ones, with some missing. The sample includes some 15,000 clones, about 69% seen only once; the top ten take about 15%. Source: CD8+ T cells from peripheral blood, taken before anti-PD-1 treatment. These receptor sequences come from a human donor with melanoma.

The chain carries TRBV3-1 (or the pseudogene TRBV3-2) and TRBJ1-1; D is unresolved. CDR3 length equals 15 residues. Germline CDR1 LGHDT, CDR2 YNNKEL (reference sequence). V was clipped by 2 bases and J by 6 bases, with 16 bases between them. CDR3 sequence (DNA): TGTGCCAGCAGCCAAAAAGTGGTGGGAGGCTCTGAAGCTTTCTTT. Protein: CASSQKVVGGSEAFF.

The V call is TRBV30, the J call TRBJ1-2; 9 bases line up with TRBD1. CDR1 and CDR2 (germline): GTSNPN, SVGIG (reference sequence). Trimming took 5 bases from V and 8 from J; bases not matched to a gene: 15. The CDR3 totals 15 residues. The CDR3 DNA sequence: TGTGCCTGGCCGAATGGGACAGGGCCGGTTAGGGGCTACACCTTC. As protein: CAWPNGTGPVRGYTF.

Concerning this clone itself: The junction departs from germline at one end; a sequencing error may be responsible. V gene TRBV5-6 combines with J gene TRBJ2-7, with 9 bases identical to TRBD1. The CDR3 contains 14 residues. Germline loops: CDR1 SGHDT, CDR2 YYEEEE. Here the CDR3 DNA reads TGTGCCAGCAGTTTGGGACAGGGAGGTAACGAGCAGTACTTC. Translation gives CASSLGQGGNEQYF.

V usage is TRBV10-3 and J usage is TRBJ1-2, with 7 positions matching TRBD1. This CDR3 region has 12 residues. The junction had 2 bases not matched to a gene; V was cut back by 8 bases and J by 2 bases. Germline V gene lookup returns CDR1 ENHRY and CDR2 SYGVKD. The CDR3 nucleotides are TGTGCCATCCCGACAGGGAACTATGGCTACACCTTC. Its protein product is CAIPTGNYGYTF.

The chain has TRBV4-1 and TRBJ1-1; D ambiguous. With 3 bases removed from V and 0 bases from J, the gap between germline ends came to 11 bases. Germline V gene lookup returns CDR1 MGHRA and CDR2 YSYEKL. CDR3 length: 15 amino acids. DNA for the CDR3: TGCGCCAGCAGCCAGTCTACCGTTATGAACACTGAAGCTTTCTTT. Amino acid sequence: CASSQSTVMNTEAFF.

V gene TRBV15 combines with J gene TRBJ2-7; 14 positions match TRBD2. The CDR3 has 16 amino acids. Germline V CDR1 and CDR2: LNHNV, YYDKDF (reference sequence). V dropped 5 bases and J dropped 7; count of bases not matched to a gene: 10. In nucleotides, the CDR3 is TGTGCCACCAGCCGAAGACTAGCGGGGGGGCCCGAAGAGCAGTACTTC. This sequence encodes CATSRRLAGGPEEQYF.

This sequence joins TRBV19 and TRBJ1-5; tentative D call: TRBD1 (6 bases). The V gene's germline CDR1 is LNHDA and CDR2 SQIVND (reference sequence). Trimming took off 5 bases at V and 2 bases at J, with 10 bases between the two ends. The CDR3 is 14 residues long. The CDR3 sequence: CASSWRGGNQPQHF. The CDR3 nucleotides are TGTGCCAGTAGTTGGAGGGGGGGCAATCAGCCCCAGCATTTT.

The chain links TRBV4-1 to TRBJ1-2, with D unresolved. The V gene lost 2 bases and the J gene lost 4 bases, with 8 bases spanning the gap. Germline values: CDR1 MGHRA, CDR2 YSYEKL. CDR3 length: 13 amino acids. The CDR3 DNA is TGCGCCAGCAGCCAATCCCCTGCCTATGGCTACACCTTC. The encoded protein is CASSQSPAYGYTF.

This clone was seen only once. This chain joins TRBV19 and TRBJ1-2; no reliable D call. Germline CDR1 reads LNHDA; CDR2 reads SQIVND (reference sequence). V was shortened by 1 base and J by 3 bases, with 9 bases between the two germline ends. The CDR3 is 14 amino acids. Here the CDR3 reads CASSIVGGYYGYTF. CDR3 in DNA: TGTGCCAGTAGTATAGTAGGCGGATACTATGGCTACACCTTC.

This rearrangement joins TRBV7-9 to TRBJ2-1, with 8 bases that match TRBD2. CDR3 length equals 17 residues. V dropped 5 bases and J dropped 7; count of bases not matched to a gene: 16. Per the germline V gene, CDR1 is SEHNR and CDR2 is FQNEAQ (reference sequence). The CDR3 coding sequence is TGTGCCAGCAGCCCCACTAGCGGTTATCCTCGGTGGAATGAGCAGTTCTTC. Translating it yields CASSPTSGYPRWNEQFF.

The chain uses TRBV5-1 and TRBJ2-3; D gene unclear. Between the trimmed V and J ends, which lost 2 bases and 0 bases, there was a span of 16 bases. CDR3 length: 17 amino acids. CDR1 is SGHRS and CDR2 is YFSETQ in the germline V gene. CDR3 residues: CASSLRFTGTSTDTQYF. The CDR3 DNA reads TGCGCCAGCAGCTTACGATTTACGGGTACTAGCACAGATACGCAGTATTTT.